The rows below give T cell receptor beta chains drawn from one sample of a study of control samples from healthy donors and cancer patients. Sequencing used immunoSEQ multiplex PCR; TCRdb keeps in-frame clones, though not all of them. The sample lists roughly 14,000 clones; 75% to 90% were seen once. Sequenced: PBMCs. These receptors were collected from a woman aged 70-85 years with colorectal cancer. Each CDR3 is given with its conserved first and last residue. D genes are given only for firm matches. The listing skips clone size in some rows; elsewhere it reads once, few, many or a size class.

size: NA; V: TRBV5-4; J: TRBJ1-1; D: TRBD1; CDR3: CASSPTGAGTEAFF; DNA: TGTGCCAGCAGCCCCACAGGGGCGGGCACTGAAGCTTTCTTT
size: NA; V: TRBV5-4; J: TRBJ2-7; D: NA; CDR3: CASSAGTRPHEQYF; DNA: TGTGCCAGCAGCGCCGGGACCCGTCCGCACGAGCAGTACTTC
size: NA; V: TRBV6-5; J: TRBJ2-7; D: NA; CDR3: CASSYSGGLRYEQYF; DNA: TGTGCCAGCAGTTACTCGGGGGGCCTGAGGTACGAGCAGTACTTC
size: NA; V: TRBV30; J: TRBJ1-2; D: TRBD1; CDR3: CAWMGDRHAYGYTF; DNA: TGTGCCTGGATGGGGGACAGGCATGCCTATGGCTACACCTTC
size: NA; V: TRBV6-5; J: TRBJ1-1; D: NA; CDR3: CASSYAGQLVAFF; DNA: TGTGCCAGCAGTTACGCCGGACAGTTGGTGGCTTTCTTT
size: NA; V: TRBV27; J: TRBJ1-5; D: TRBD1; CDR3: CASSLSGTASYQPQHF; DNA: TGTGCCAGCAGTCTCTCAGGGACAGCCTCATATCAGCCCCAGCATTTT
size: NA; V: TRBV5-1; J: TRBJ2-2; D: TRBD1; CDR3: CASSFLEGAGGELFF; DNA: TGCGCCAGCAGCTTCTTAGAGGGGGCTGGCGGGGAGCTGTTTTTT
size: once; V: TRBV7-8; J: TRBJ1-1; D: NA; CDR3: CASSLASGLMDTEAFF; DNA: TGTGCCAGCAGCTTAGCATCAGGGCTCATGGACACTGAAGCTTTCTTT
size: NA; V: TRBV6-5; J: TRBJ1-2; D: TRBD1; CDR3: CASSLGGWDGYTF; DNA: TGTGCCAGCAGTTTAGGGGGCTGGGATGGCTACACCTTC
size: NA; V: TRBV7-8; J: TRBJ1-6; D: NA; CDR3: CASSSSKTAYNSPLHF; DNA: TGTGCCAGCAGCTCGTCTAAAACGGCCTATAATTCACCCCTCCACTTT
size: once; V: TRBV9; J: TRBJ1-5; D: NA; CDR3: CASSSYGVNQPQHF; DNA: TGTGCCAGCAGCTCCTACGGGGTAAATCAGCCCCAGCATTTT
size: once; V: TRBV4-1; J: TRBJ1-6; D: TRBD1; CDR3: CASSLEPGQYNSPLHF; DNA: TGCGCCAGCAGCTTGGAGCCGGGACAGTATAATTCACCCCTCCACTTT
size: NA; V: TRBV10-3; J: TRBJ1-5; D: NA; CDR3: CASTGGSGNQPQHF; DNA: TGTGCCAGCACCGGGGGATCCGGTAATCAGCCCCAGCATTTT
size: once; V: TRBV9; J: TRBJ1-1; D: NA; CDR3: CASSVDYSGTEAFF; DNA: TGTGCCAGCAGCGTAGATTATTCGGGCACTGAAGCTTTCTTT
size: once; V: TRBV6-5; J: TRBJ2-7; D: NA; CDR3: CASSYGPSYEQYF; DNA: TGTGCCAGCAGTTACGGTCCATCATACGAGCAGTACTTC
size: NA; V: TRBV7-6; J: TRBJ1-1; D: NA; CDR3: CASSLGPGNTEAFF; DNA: TGTGCCAGCAGCTTAGGACCAGGGAACACTGAAGCTTTCTTT
size: NA; V: TRBV6-2/TRBV6-3; J: TRBJ2-2; D: NA; CDR3: CASSYTRAGELFF; DNA: TGTGCCAGCAGTTACACGAGGGCCGGGGAGCTGTTTTTT
size: NA; V: TRBV11-3; J: TRBJ1-6; D: NA; CDR3: CASSLVADNSPLHF; DNA: TGTGCCAGCAGCTTAGTGGCAGACAATTCACCCCTCCACTTT
size: NA; V: TRBV5-4; J: TRBJ2-7; D: NA; CDR3: CASRPDRQTYEQYF; DNA: TGTGCCAGCAGACCCGACAGACAAACCTACGAGCAGTACTTC
size: NA; V: TRBV10-3; J: TRBJ2-7; D: TRBD1; CDR3: CAIRQTGSYEQYF; DNA: TGTGCCATCAGGCAGACAGGGTCCTACGAGCAGTACTTC
size: NA; V: TRBV7-3; J: TRBJ1-1; D: TRBD1; CDR3: CASSPGQGTRSRDTEAFF; DNA: TGTGCCAGCAGCCCCGGACAGGGGACCCGGTCCCGGGACACTGAAGCTTTCTTT
size: NA; V: TRBV10-3; J: TRBJ2-5; D: TRBD1; CDR3: CATSGGAGEETQYF; DNA: TGTGCCACCTCAGGGGGCGCAGGTGAAGAGACCCAGTACTTC
size: NA; V: TRBV11-2; J: TRBJ2-5; D: NA; CDR3: CASSFTRGREETQYF; DNA: TGTGCCAGCAGCTTTACGAGGGGCCGGGAAGAGACCCAGTACTTC
size: NA; V: TRBV29-1; J: TRBJ2-1; D: TRBD2; CDR3: CSAGGNEQFF; DNA: TGCAGCGCGGGGGGGAATGAGCAGTTCTTC
size: NA; V: TRBV5-6; J: TRBJ2-1; D: TRBD2; CDR3: CASSLSVGGGYNEQFF; DNA: TGTGCCAGCAGCTTGTCGGTCGGGGGGGGTTACAATGAGCAGTTCTTC
size: NA; V: TRBV6-2/TRBV6-3; J: TRBJ1-2; D: NA; CDR3: CASSYGQPSYGYTF; DNA: TGTGCCAGCAGTTACGGACAGCCATCCTATGGCTACACCTTC
size: NA; V: TRBV25-1; J: TRBJ1-3; D: NA; CDR3: CASSDWRGSPPGNTIYF; DNA: TGTGCCAGCAGTGATTGGCGGGGATCCCCCCCTGGAAACACCATATATTTT
size: once; V: TRBV7-2; J: TRBJ2-2; D: TRBD2; CDR3: CASSFFSGRTNTGELFF; DNA: TGTGCCAGCAGCTTCTTTAGCGGGAGGACGAACACCGGGGAGCTGTTTTTT
size: NA; V: TRBV3-1/TRBV3-2; J: TRBJ1-4; D: NA; CDR3: CASSHAGTSLEKLFF; DNA: TGTGCCAGCAGCCATGCGGGGACAAGTCTGGAAAAACTGTTTTTT
size: NA; V: TRBV7-2; J: TRBJ2-3; D: NA; CDR3: CASSFTVSTDTQYF; DNA: TGTGCCAGCAGCTTTACGGTGAGCACAGATACGCAGTATTTT
size: NA; V: TRBV29-1; J: TRBJ1-5; D: TRBD1; CDR3: CSVEYGQGQPQHF; DNA: TGCAGCGTTGAATACGGACAGGGTCAGCCCCAGCATTTT
size: few; V: TRBV29-1; J: TRBJ1-5; D: NA; CDR3: CSVSGGFLGNQPQHF; DNA: TGCAGCGTTTCGGGGGGGTTTCTGGGCAATCAGCCCCAGCATTTT
size: NA; V: TRBV4-3; J: TRBJ1-4; D: NA; CDR3: CASSQDLAGSGKLFF; DNA: TGCGCCAGCAGCCAAGATCTAGCAGGGAGCGGAAAACTGTTTTTT
size: NA; V: TRBV7-6; J: TRBJ1-1; D: NA; CDR3: CASSLGGGNTEAFF; DNA: TGTGCCAGCAGCTTAGGGGGGGGGAACACTGAAGCTTTCTTT
size: NA; V: TRBV7-2; J: TRBJ2-3; D: TRBD2; CDR3: CASSARLAESTDTQYF; DNA: TGTGCCAGCAGCGCAAGACTAGCGGAGAGCACAGATACGCAGTATTTT
size: NA; V: TRBV5-4; J: TRBJ2-2; D: NA; CDR3: CASSPPPTVGVSTGELFF; DNA: TGTGCCAGCAGCCCTCCCCCGACGGTGGGAGTGAGCACCGGGGAGCTGTTTTTT
size: NA; V: TRBV25-1; J: TRBJ1-4; D: NA; CDR3: CASSEWGTTDEKLFF; DNA: TGTGCCAGCAGTGAATGGGGGACAACGGATGAAAAACTGTTTTTT
size: NA; V: TRBV20-1; J: TRBJ1-2; D: TRBD1; CDR3: CSAKAGGGYTF; DNA: TGCAGTGCCAAGGCAGGGGGTGGCTACACCTTC
size: NA; V: TRBV9; J: TRBJ2-3; D: NA; CDR3: CASSVGLSTDTQYF; DNA: TGTGCCAGCAGCGTGGGGTTAAGCACAGATACGCAGTATTTT
size: NA; V: TRBV12-5; J: TRBJ1-5; D: NA; CDR3: CASAASNQPQHF; DNA: TGTGCTAGTGCAGCTAGCAATCAGCCCCAGCATTTT
size: NA; V: TRBV4-3; J: TRBJ1-6; D: TRBD1; CDR3: CASSQDTGTANSPLHF; DNA: TGCGCCAGCAGCCAAGACACTGGGACAGCGAATTCACCCCTCCACTTT
size: NA; V: TRBV3-1/TRBV3-2; J: TRBJ2-1; D: TRBD2; CDR3: CASSQSSGRVGEQFF; DNA: TGTGCCAGCAGCCAATCTAGCGGGAGGGTGGGTGAGCAGTTCTTC
size: NA; V: TRBV3-1/TRBV3-2; J: TRBJ2-5; D: NA; CDR3: CASSQDRALWETQYF; DNA: TGTGCCAGCAGCCAAGATAGGGCCCTTTGGGAGACCCAGTACTTC
size: once; V: TRBV6-5; J: TRBJ2-2; D: NA; CDR3: CASTSPPRTPGELFF; DNA: TGTGCCAGCACCTCTCCACCGAGGACCCCCGGGGAGCTGTTTTTT
size: NA; V: TRBV6-5; J: TRBJ1-5; D: NA; CDR3: CASKPPGLLFQPQHF; DNA: TGTGCCAGCAAGCCCCCGGGACTCCTCTTTCAGCCCCAGCATTTT
size: few; V: TRBV4-1; J: TRBJ1-3; D: TRBD1; CDR3: CASSQGPQGTSGNTIYF; DNA: TGCGCCAGCAGCCAAGGCCCACAGGGGACCTCTGGAAACACCATATATTTT
size: NA; V: TRBV4-1; J: TRBJ2-1; D: NA; CDR3: CASSPQTGSSYNEQFF; DNA: TGCGCCAGCAGCCCACAGACGGGTAGCTCCTACAATGAGCAGTTCTTC
size: NA; V: TRBV11-1; J: TRBJ2-7; D: TRBD1; CDR3: CASSLTSWTGTYEQYF; DNA: TGTGCCAGCAGCTTGACGTCCTGGACAGGAACCTACGAGCAGTACTTC
size: NA; V: TRBV3-1/TRBV3-2; J: TRBJ2-1; D: TRBD2; CDR3: CASSLSGRTYNEQFF; DNA: TGTGCCAGCAGTCTCAGCGGGAGGACTTACAATGAGCAGTTCTTC
size: NA; V: TRBV6-6; J: TRBJ1-1; D: NA; CDR3: CASSPGGLGTEAFF; DNA: TGTGCCAGCAGTCCCGGGGGGCTAGGCACTGAAGCTTTCTTT
size: NA; V: TRBV9; J: TRBJ2-5; D: NA; CDR3: CASSVEGRETQYF; DNA: TGTGCCAGCAGCGTAGAAGGTCGAGAGACCCAGTACTTC
size: NA; V: TRBV7-9; J: TRBJ2-5; D: TRBD2; CDR3: CASNLGTTQRGETQYF; DNA: TGTGCCAGCAACCTCGGGACTACCCAGAGAGGCGAGACCCAGTACTTC